This T cell receptor (beta chain) comes out of a study of T cells after posttransplantation cyclophosphamide. Whole-study results and caveats: Blood and skin or GI T cell repertoires showed limited TRB overlap. Donor CD8+ memory clones often dominated recipient blood repertoires at later times. After PTCy, TRB diversity resembled that of CNI/methotrexate controls.

Methotrexate plus calcineurin inhibitor accompanied controls' myeloablative marrow transplants; sampling was 1 year later. The CDR3 extends over 15 amino acids. Per the germline V gene, CDR1 is SGHRS and CDR2 is YFSETQ. As regards this clone: Its antigen is not identified. The junction and the germline gene differ at one end; a read error may be behind it.

Profiled with immunoSEQ multiplex PCR; TCRdb holds only in-frame clones, not every one. The table includes 23,000 or so clones, 70% to 90% detected once. The receptor comes from a female patient aged 30-39 years who received an allogeneic stem cell transplant from an unrelated donor, was CMV-positive, and had acute and chronic GVHD. The graft donor may have given rise to some T cells. Sequenced here: PBMCs, sampled 362 days after allogeneic stem cell transplant with calcineurin inhibitor and methotrexate. The chain is built from TRBV5-1 and TRBJ2-4, with 10 bases that match TRBD1. The DNA for the CDR3 is TGCGCCGGCAGCCAGGAGGGACAGGGGCATAACATTCAGTACTTC. Translating gives CAGSQEGQGHNIQYF.